The clone carrying this T cell receptor beta chain showed up just a few times. Its antigen is as yet unknown. V lost 5 bases and J 5 bases, leaving 13 bases between the germline ends. Germline CDR1 is MNHEY and CDR2 is SVGAGI. CDR3 length: 15 residues. Diagnosing involved the use of clinical symptoms, serum thyroxine and TRAb, thyroid ultrasound and orbital computed tomography. The source of the sample is a study of T cells in Graves' hyperthyroidism and ophthalmopathy. Authors of the study amplified TCR beta CDR3 regions from RNA transcripts. A first-round RT-PCR of the TCR CDR3 used the HTBI primer set. MiXCR was run by TCRdb on the multiplex PCR reads, yielding one entry per CDR3 protein. Of 650,000 to 800,000 distinct CDR3 sequences in the sample, nearly 45% are singletons; the top ten hold less than 9%. Study outcomes and limitations: Ophthalmopathy prediction by the model preceded onset by a median 6.5 months. The majority of expanded thyroid clonotypes above 0.001 also appeared in blood. Classification by a 13 V-J model distinguished ophthalmopathy from stable hyperthyroidism.

This clonotype was sampled from an adult man with Graves' disease, either hyperthyroidism or ophthalmopathy (not recorded which). The specimen was peripheral blood or thyroid tissue (not recorded which). The genes are TRBV6-5 and TRBJ1-6; D unclear. Written as DNA, the CDR3 is TGTGCCAGCAGTCCCCGGGCCTACGATAATTCACCCCTCCACTTT. The encoded protein is CASSPRAYDNSPLHF.